This T cell receptor (beta chain) was identified during a study of T cell responses to AZD1222 COVID-19 vaccine. Sequenced by immunoSEQ multiplex PCR; TCRdb stores in-frame clones only, minus some. The table shows 99,000 or so clones, with roughly 93% occurring only once. Of note for this clone: What it binds is not known.

This CDR3 comprises 14 residues. V dropped 4 bases and J dropped 6; count of bases not matched to a gene: 8. Germline-derived CDR1 and CDR2 are SGDLS and YYNGEE. Points from the study as a whole: The donors showed a predominance of white British ancestry and of females, with possible underestimation of clonal diversity.

The gene calls are TRBV9 and TRBJ2-7; 9 bases map to TRBD2. The TCR originated in an adult in good health. Sequencing was performed on peripheral blood, taken on day 0 of AZD1222 vaccination. The CDR3 spells CASSPRTSVGEQYF. The CDR3, as DNA: TGTGCCAGCAGCCCCAGGACTAGCGTTGGCGAGCAGTACTTC.